Following are 16 T cell receptor beta chains from one sample sequenced in a study of beta chain features in type 1 diabetes. Since all of the isolated RNA was reverse transcribed, expressed TCRB transcripts were what got sequenced. The method was immunoSEQ multiplex PCR; TCRdb's version includes in-frame clones alone and lacks a portion of them. The sample includes 900,000 or so clones, under 20% of them seen just once. The sequencing input was naive CD4+ T cells from blood. The source is a woman aged 18 to 35 in good health.

This clone appeared a few times. The chain recombines TRBV18 with TRBJ2-7; D might be TRBD1 (5 bases). The CDR3 covers 14 residues. CDR1 and CDR2 (germline): KGHSH, LQKENI. The V gene lost 3 bases and the J gene lost 1 base, with 10 bases spanning the gap. In DNA form, the CDR3 reads TGTGCCAGCTCACCGTGGGGCGGATCCTACGAGCAGTACTTC. It specifies CASSPWGGSYEQYF.

About this clone: At the DNA level, this CDR3 is encoded by other sequences in the same sample as well. J is TRBJ2-2 and V is TRBV4-2; D is ambiguous. The CDR3 extends over 12 amino acids. Trimming stripped 1 base from V and 5 bases from J, with 2 bases between. Looked up from germline, CDR1 is LGHNA and CDR2 is YNFKEQ. Here the CDR3 DNA reads TGTGCCAGCAGCCAAGCAACCGGGGAGCTGTTTTTT. Its protein is CASSQATGELFF.

The chain has TRBV7-2 and TRBJ1-2; the D is unclear. Trimming left V 3 bases short and J 2 bases short, with 4 bases between. CDR3 length: 12 residues. The germline CDR1 and CDR2 sequences are SGHTA and FQGNSA. Here the CDR3 DNA reads TGTGCCAGCAGCTTGCCGAACTATGGCTACACCTTC. It yields the protein CASSLPNYGYTF.

In its sample, this clone was seen a few times. The chain couples TRBV10-1 to TRBJ2-3; D perhaps matches TRBD2 (6 bases). Trimming stripped 3 bases from V and 4 bases from J, with 17 bases between. The CDR3 consists of 16 residues. Germline CDR1 WNHNN, CDR2 SYGVQD (reference sequence). The CDR3 sequence: CASSDGGRRVADTQYF. CDR3 DNA sequence: TGCGCCAGCAGTGACGGGGGACGGAGGGTTGCAGATACGCAGTATTTT.

There are a few counts of this clone. The chain combines TRBV7-2 with TRBJ2-7; D is perhaps TRBD1 (5 bases). Germline V gives CDR1 SGHTA, CDR2 FQGNSA. V lost 2 bases and J lost 7, with 9 bases in between. The CDR3 has 12 amino acids. The CDR3 DNA sequence: TGTGCCAGCAGCTTATTCCAGGGAGAGCAGTACTTC. Its protein is CASSLFQGEQYF.

This clone was detected a few times. The genes are TRBV7-2 and TRBJ2-3; possibly TRBD2 for D (6 bases). CDR1 SGHTA and CDR2 FQGNSA come from the germline V gene. This CDR3 comprises 11 residues. V was shortened by 4 bases and J by 8 bases, with 7 bases between the two germline ends. CDR3 bases: TGTGCCAGCAGCTGGAGGGGTACGCAGTATTTT. Encoded protein: CASSWRGTQYF.

The chain is built from TRBV4-2 and TRBJ2-1, with D unresolved. The V end lost 4 bases, the J end lost 7 bases, and 5 bases lay between the germline ends. CDR1 is LGHNA and CDR2 is YNFKEQ in the germline V gene. The CDR3 loop spans 11 amino acids. CDR3 coding DNA: TGTGCCAGCAGCCTCTGGAATGAGCAGTTCTTC. This translates into CASSLWNEQFF.

This clone was seen only a few times. The chain combines TRBV2 with TRBJ2-2; 10 bases are shared with TRBD2. The germline V gene has CDR1 SNHLY and CDR2 FYNNEI. V lost 4 bases and J lost 0; bases outside the gene matches: 8. The CDR3 consists of 18 residues. The CDR3 nucleotides read TGTGCCAGCAGTGTCCCGCTAGCGGGAGACCCGAACACCGGGGAGCTGTTTTTT. It is translated as CASSVPLAGDPNTGELFF.

The V and J genes are TRBV7-2 and TRBJ2-3; 10 nucleotides line up with TRBD1. Germline trimming cut 4 bases from V and 1 base from J; bases unmatched to any gene: 2. The CDR3 has 15 amino acids. Per the germline V gene, CDR1 is SGHTA and CDR2 is FQGNSA. Here the CDR3 DNA reads TGTGCCAGCAGCTCGGACAGGGGGGGCACAGATACGCAGTATTTT. Translated: CASSSDRGGTDTQYF.

The chain has TRBV6-6 and TRBJ2-2; 11 bases are shared with TRBD2. The CDR3 loop spans 16 amino acids. The germline gives CDR1 MNHNY, CDR2 SVGAGI (reference sequence). The junction had 5 bases not matched to a gene; V was cut back by 2 bases and J by 6 bases. The CDR3 is CASSYVAGGPAGELFF. CDR3 sequence (DNA): TGTGCCAGCAGTTACGTAGCGGGAGGGCCCGCCGGGGAGCTGTTTTTT.

This clone has more than one count but fewer than ten. This chain connects TRBV7-9 to TRBJ1-1, with 7 bases identical to TRBD1. The CDR3 contains 16 residues. The germline V gene encodes CDR1 SEHNR and CDR2 FQNEAQ (reference sequence). Trimming took 5 bases from V and 5 from J; bases not matched to a gene: 14. The CDR3, as DNA: TGTGCCAGCAGCCGTGGGACAGCCCTCGGAGGGACTGAAGCTTTCTTT. This sequence encodes CASSRGTALGGTEAFF.

This clone was seen more than once but under ten times. The J gene is TRBJ2-3, the V gene TRBV7-2; tentative D call: TRBD2 (5 bases). This CDR3 region has 15 residues. Germline loops: CDR1 SGHTA, CDR2 FQGNSA. V was cut by 6 bases and J by 1 base, with 14 bases left in between. In DNA form, the CDR3 reads TGTGCCAGCAGGAGAAAAGGGAGCGGCACAGATACGCAGTATTTT. It translates to CASRRKGSGTDTQYF.

The chain links TRBV7-2 to TRBJ1-5; TRBD1 is a possible D gene (6 bases). Per the germline V gene, CDR1 is SGHTA and CDR2 is FQGNSA. The CDR3 covers 14 residues. The V gene lost 5 bases and the J gene lost 3 bases, with 11 bases spanning the gap. The CDR3 loop reads CASSVDRFNQPQHF. The CDR3 nucleotides are TGTGCCAGCAGCGTAGACAGGTTCAATCAGCCCCAGCATTTT.

Comments on this clone: Other DNA sequences within the sample encode an identical CDR3. As DNA, the CDR3 is TGTGCCAGCAGCTTAGTCCACGAGCAGTACTTC. It encodes CASSLVHEQYF. The chain couples TRBV7-9 to TRBJ2-7; no reliable D call. Germline CDR1 and CDR2: SEHNR and FQNEAQ (reference sequence). This CDR3 spans 11 amino acids. Trimming took off 1 base at V and 5 bases at J, with 3 bases between the two ends.

This chain uses TRBV5-1 with TRBJ2-3; weak D call: TRBD1 (5 bases). Germline assignment: CDR1 SGHRS and CDR2 YFSETQ. V lost 5 bases and J lost 2, with 12 bases in between. CDR3 length: 14 residues. CDR3 DNA: TGCGCCAGCAGACCAGGGTTTGTCACAGATACGCAGTATTTT. This sequence encodes CASRPGFVTDTQYF.

This clone has a single count. V gene TRBV7-2 combines with J gene TRBJ2-7, with 11 bases fitting TRBD1. The V and J ends lost 7 bases and 4 bases, in that order; junction bases with no gene match: 6. Germline CDR1 SGHTA, CDR2 FQGNSA. The CDR3 sequence is 14 residues long. The CDR3 here is CASTRDRGLYEQYF. CDR3 in DNA: TGTGCCAGCACCCGGGACAGGGGGTTATACGAGCAGTACTTC.